What follows are 27 T cell receptor beta chains derived from one specimen sequenced in a study of T-cell reconstitution after alpha-beta-depleted transplantation in children. Preparation of the TCRbeta library used unique molecular identifiers. Each CDR3 protein gets one entry after TCRdb re-called the PCR reads with MiXCR. The sample records under 300,000 distinct CDR3 sequences, roughly a tenth being singletons. This specimen was PBMCs from the stem cell graft donor, taken from the stem cell graft. These receptors were taken from a human donor who donated a stem cell graft to a child with SCID.

This clonotype was detected many times. The V and J genes are TRBV6-5 and TRBJ1-2; 7 bases line up with TRBD1. The V gene's germline CDR1 is MNHEY and CDR2 SVGAGI. V shed 6 bases and J 7 bases; nucleotides not matched to a gene: 8. CDR3 length equals 13 residues. The CDR3 DNA is TGTGCCAGCAGCTACGGACAGGCCAGTGGCTACACCTTC. It encodes CASSYGQASGYTF.

The sample holds many counts of this clonotype. The V and J genes are TRBV7-2 and TRBJ2-7; D tentatively fits TRBD1 or TRBD2 (5 bases each). This CDR3 spans 14 amino acids. Trimming removed 3 bases at V and 2 bases at J, with 11 bases between. Germline lookup yields CDR1 SGHTA and CDR2 FQGNSA. The CDR3 protein is CASSLTVEAYEQYF. The CDR3 DNA sequence: TGTGCCAGCAGCTTGACAGTGGAGGCCTACGAGCAGTACTTC.

This clonotype occurred many times. The genes are TRBV12-3 or TRBV12-4 and TRBJ1-5; D perhaps matches TRBD1 (6 bases). The V end was cut by 8 bases, the J end by 3 bases, with 17 bases between. The CDR3 sequence is 15 residues long. Here the CDR3 reads CASLGGGRINQPQHF. The CDR3 DNA follows: TGTGCCAGCCTAGGGGGAGGGCGAATCAATCAGCCCCAGCATTTT.

In this sample, this clonotype turned up many times. Written as DNA, the CDR3 is TGTGCTAGTGCTCCTCCGTGGAAGGGGGGAGTTGAAGCTTTCTTT. It yields the protein CASAPPWKGGVEAFF. The V gene is TRBV12-5, the J gene TRBJ1-1; D might be TRBD1 (6 bases). The V gene's germline CDR1 is LGHNT and CDR2 FRNRAP. The CDR3 runs to 15 residues. The V end was cut by 7 bases, the J end by 7 bases, with 22 bases between.

This clonotype occurred many times. The V and J genes are TRBV12-3 or TRBV12-4 and TRBJ1-6; TRBD1 matches at 7 bases. Trimming took 3 bases from V and 7 from J; bases not matched to a gene: 6. The CDR3 has 15 residues. Written as DNA, the CDR3 is TGTGCCAGCAGTTTCCTCGGGACAGCCAATTCACCCCTCCACTTT. Translating it yields CASSFLGTANSPLHF.

This clonotype was recorded a few times. The rearrangement joins TRBV3-1 to TRBJ2-6, with 8 bases identical to TRBD1. There are 19 residues in the CDR3. The V segment lost 2 bases and the J segment 0 bases; nucleotides outside the gene matches: 9. Germline CDR1 reads LGHDT; CDR2 reads YNNKEL (reference sequence). CDR3: CASSQQVGTGHSGANVLTF. DNA of the CDR3: TGTGCCAGCAGCCAACAGGTAGGGACAGGACACTCTGGGGCCAACGTCCTGACTTTC.

This clonotype was counted ten times or more. The chain carries TRBV4-1 and TRBJ1-4; D unclear. Germline V gene lookup returns CDR1 MGHRA and CDR2 YSYEKL. This CDR3 region has 15 residues. The V end lost 0 bases, the J end lost 6 bases, and 11 bases lay between the germline ends. CDR3 sequence: CASSQESEKYEKLFF. The DNA for the CDR3 is TGCGCCAGCAGCCAAGAATCAGAGAAGTATGAAAAACTGTTTTTT.

This clonotype has at least ten counts. This chain's CDR3 is CASSILGGAEAFF. CDR3 coding DNA: TGTGCCAGTAGTATTTTGGGGGGGGCTGAAGCTTTCTTT. This chain links TRBV19 with TRBJ1-1; the D gene is possibly TRBD1 (5 bases). The germline CDR1 and CDR2 sequences are LNHDA and SQIVND (reference sequence). The ends were cut back, 3 bases at V and 6 bases at J, with 11 bases in the middle. CDR3 length: 13 residues.

This clonotype was recorded many times. The rearrangement joins TRBV10-3 to TRBJ1-4; D is undetermined. V lost 3 bases and J lost 8, with 10 bases in between. CDR3 length: 13 residues. The germline gives CDR1 ENHRY, CDR2 SYGVKD. The CDR3, as DNA: TGTGCCATCAGTGAAAGGCAAGGCGAAAAACTGTTTTTT. This translates into CAISERQGEKLFF.

The chain has TRBV13 and TRBJ2-1, with 7 bases fitting TRBD2. Germline V gene data show CDR1 as PRHDT and CDR2 as FYEKMQ (reference sequence). V shed 5 bases, J shed 8 bases, and the junction held 12 bases outside the gene matches. The length of the CDR3 is 15 residues. CDR3 loop: CASSLSGEGRHEQFF. DNA of the CDR3: TGTGCCAGCAGCCTCTCGGGGGAGGGGCGGCATGAGCAGTTCTTC.

This clonotype was counted ten times or more. CDR3 DNA: TGTGCCACCAGCAGAGATAGGTACAGACCTGAAGCTTTCTTT. It translates to CATSRDRYRPEAFF. The chain uses TRBV15 and TRBJ1-1; no clear D. CDR3 size: 14 residues. V was clipped by 0 bases and J by 6 bases, with 11 bases between them. Germline V CDR1 and CDR2: LNHNV, YYDKDF (reference sequence).

CDR3 sequence: CASSLDPYQETQYF. As DNA, the CDR3 is TGTGCCAGCAGTTTAGACCCGTACCAAGAGACCCAGTACTTC. V gene TRBV12-3 or TRBV12-4 combines with J gene TRBJ2-5; D is undetermined. The CDR3 loop spans 14 amino acids. V gave up 1 base and J gave up 0 bases, with 6 bases separating them.

This clonotype was detected ten times or more. The chain couples TRBV12-3 or TRBV12-4 to TRBJ2-3; D may be TRBD1 (6 bases). Trimming took off 3 bases at V and 3 bases at J, with 13 bases between the two ends. The CDR3 covers 15 residues. CDR3 region: CASSFLGAVTDTQYF. In nucleotides, the CDR3 is TGTGCCAGCAGTTTTCTGGGGGCCGTTACAGATACGCAGTATTTT.

The rearrangement links TRBV12-3 or TRBV12-4 to TRBJ1-1; TRBD1 matches at 7 bases. The V and J ends lost 6 bases and 0 bases, in that order; junction bases with no gene match: 4. There are 14 residues in the CDR3. CDR3 nucleotide sequence: TGTGCCAGCAGCAAACAGGGGATGAACACTGAAGCTTTCTTT. Amino acid sequence: CASSKQGMNTEAFF.

In this sample, this clonotype turned up many times. The V and J genes are TRBV20-1 and TRBJ1-1; a possible D gene is TRBD1 (5 bases). V lost 7 bases to trimming and J lost 1 base, with 10 bases between them. In germline, CDR1 is DFQATT, CDR2 SNEGSKA (reference sequence). This CDR3 has 12 amino acids. The CDR3 sequence is CSVRQWNTEAFF. For the CDR3, the DNA is TGCAGTGTCCGACAGTGGAACACTGAAGCTTTCTTT.

This clonotype was counted ten times or more. The chain links TRBV29-1 to TRBJ2-7; 7 bases match TRBD1. Germline assignment: CDR1 SQVTM and CDR2 ANQGSEA. Trimming took 4 bases from V and 0 from J; bases not matched to a gene: 6. The CDR3 consists of 14 residues. CDR3: CSVVGQLTSYEQYF. The CDR3 DNA reads TGCAGCGTTGTGGGACAGCTGACCTCCTACGAGCAGTACTTC.

The sample holds many counts of this clonotype. The rearrangement uses TRBV6-5 and TRBJ1-5; possible D gene TRBD1, 6 bases. Trimming took 1 base from V and 6 from J, leaving 19 bases between them. Germline V gene lookup returns CDR1 MNHEY and CDR2 SVGAGI. The CDR3 is made up of 17 amino acids. As DNA, the CDR3 is TGTGCCAGCAGTTACTTTCATCCCGGGGGCGCGGGTCAGCCCCAGCATTTT. Translated, it gives CASSYFHPGGAGQPQHF.

This clonotype showed up many times. The chain recombines TRBV5-1 with TRBJ2-1; the D gene is possibly TRBD2 (5 bases). This CDR3 is built from 14 residues. V lost 4 bases and J lost 5, with 13 bases in between. Germline CDR1 SGHRS, CDR2 YFSETQ. CDR3 nucleotides: TGCGCCAGCAGCCTCGACCGGGGTCACAATGAGCAGTTCTTC. Residues: CASSLDRGHNEQFF. Together with reference TRBV5-1 and TRBJ2-1, the CDR3 gives the full variable domain: KAGVTQTPRYLIKTRGQQVTLSCSPISGHRSVSWYQQTPGQGLQFLFEYFSETQRNKGNFPGRFSGRQFSNSRSEMNVSTLELGDSALYLCASSLDRGHNEQFFGPGTRLTVL.

Details on this clonotype: A read error may be the cause here, since a much bigger clone is one base away. V gene TRBV7-2 combines with J gene TRBJ1-2, with D perhaps TRBD1 (5 bases). The CDR3 sequence is 14 residues long. Germline CDR1 is SGHTA and CDR2 is FQGNSA. The CDR3 bases are TGTGCCAGCAGCCTGCTGGGGGACTGGGGTGGCGACACCTTC. Translating gives CASSLLGDWGGDTF.

The sample holds many counts of this clonotype. V is TRBV20-1 and J is TRBJ2-1, with D possibly called TRBD1 or TRBD2 (5 bases each). Germline assignment: CDR1 DFQATT and CDR2 SNEGSKA (reference sequence). CDR3 size: 12 residues. Between the trimmed V and J ends, which lost 6 bases and 8 bases, there was a span of 14 bases. Here the CDR3 reads CSARDLSDEQFF. CDR3 in DNA: TGCAGTGCCCGGGACCTCTCCGATGAGCAGTTCTTC.

Many counts were recorded for this clonotype. The CDR3 region has the DNA TGCAGTGCTAGAAATCAGCGGCAGCCATTCGCCTATGGCTACACCTTC. Encoded protein: CSARNQRQPFAYGYTF. V usage is TRBV20-1 and J usage is TRBJ1-2; D remains ambiguous. Germline V lookup: CDR1 DFQATT, CDR2 SNEGSKA (reference sequence). The CDR3 totals 16 residues. Trimming removed 2 bases from V and 4 bases from J, with 20 bases in between.

This clonotype was counted ten times or more. This chain uses TRBV29-1 with TRBJ1-2; the D is unclear. The CDR3 has 13 residues. The germline V gene has CDR1 SQVTM and CDR2 ANQGSEA. Trimming removed 2 bases from V and 2 bases from J, with 9 bases in between. CDR3 DNA: TGCAGCGTTGAAAGAACAGCGAACTATGGCTACACCTTC. Translation gives CSVERTANYGYTF.

This clonotype was recorded at least ten times. V gene TRBV7-9 combines with J gene TRBJ2-5, with D perhaps TRBD1 or TRBD2 (5 bases each). The germline V gene encodes CDR1 SEHNR and CDR2 FQNEAQ (reference sequence). Trimming took off 5 bases at V and 3 bases at J, with 16 bases between the two ends. The CDR3 runs 15 residues. The CDR3 region is CASSRGEGFKETQYF. The CDR3 nucleotides read TGTGCCAGCAGCCGGGGCGAAGGATTTAAAGAGACCCAGTACTTC.

This clonotype came up many times. The rearrangement links TRBV6-5 to TRBJ2-3; 7 nucleotides align to TRBD2. After removal of 0 bases from V and 1 base from J, the junction contained 1 base not matched to a gene. Germline values: CDR1 MNHEY, CDR2 SVGAGI. The CDR3 has 15 amino acids. The CDR3 coding sequence is TGTGCCAGCAGTTACTCTCGGGGGGGCACAGATACGCAGTATTTT. Protein product: CASSYSRGGTDTQYF.

This chain links TRBV5-6 with TRBJ2-5; D may be TRBD2 (6 bases). The V gene lost 4 bases and the J gene lost 7 bases, with 17 bases spanning the gap. Per germline, CDR1 SGHDT and CDR2 YYEEEE. The CDR3 consists of 14 residues. CDR3 DNA sequence: TGTGCCAGCAGCCAGCGGAGGGATCTTGGGACCCAGTACTTC. Translated: CASSQRRDLGTQYF. Full variable domain (rest looked up from reference TRBV5-6 and TRBJ2-5): DAGVTQSPTHLIKTRGQQVTLRCSPKSGHDTVSWYQQALGQGPQFIFQYYEEEERQRGNFPDRFSGHQFPNYSSELNVNALLLGDSALYLCASSQRRDLGTQYFGPGTRLLVL.

This clonotype was detected ten times or more. The rearrangement joins TRBV4-1 to TRBJ1-5; TRBD1 agrees at 7 bases. V lost 4 bases, J lost 0 bases, and 12 bases stayed unmatched. CDR1 is MGHRA and CDR2 is YSYEKL in the germline V gene. The length of the CDR3 is 18 residues. In DNA, the CDR3 is TGCGCCAGCAGCCCCGCCTACCGGGACAGACCTAGCAATCAGCCCCAGCATTTT. The encoded protein is CASSPAYRDRPSNQPQHF.

This clonotype has a count of ten or more. CDR3 protein: CASSFQGVPGEKLFF. CDR3 bases: TGCGCCAGCAGCTTTCAGGGGGTCCCTGGCGAAAAACTGTTTTTT. The chain has TRBV5-1 and TRBJ1-4, with 7 positions matching TRBD1. Germline V CDR1 and CDR2: SGHRS, YFSETQ. Trimming removed 2 bases from V and 8 bases from J; junction bases left unmatched: 9. This CDR3 is 15 amino acids long.